Following are 25 T cell receptor beta chains from one sample sequenced in a study of T cells in Graves' hyperthyroidism and ophthalmopathy (dated by TCRdb to between 2018 and 2021). Library prep was done by multiplex PCR. The data were produced on an Illumina HiSeq 2000. TCR beta CDR3 regions were amplified from RNA transcripts. The first round of RT-PCR for the TCR CDR3 was performed with the HTBI primer set and the Qiagen OneStep RT-PCR kit. TCRdb itself trimmed the public reads at Q25 with fastp, ran MiXCR and retained productive beta chains. Each CDR3 protein appears once, grouped with its most common genes and DNA. The sample table holds about 660,000 distinct CDR3 sequences, of which approximately 42% were seen once. Of the sample, about 7.2% falls within the top ten clones. Sequenced input: peripheral blood or thyroid tissue (not recorded which). These receptors originate from an adult man with Graves' disease, either hyperthyroidism or ophthalmopathy (not recorded which).

This clonotype was seen a few times. This chain connects TRBV5-1 to TRBJ1-1; D might be TRBD1 (6 bases). Germline values: CDR1 SGHRS, CDR2 YFSETQ. Trimming pared 1 base from V and 4 bases from J, leaving 17 bases between. The CDR3 extends over 16 amino acids. The CDR3 region is CASSLTPGGLGTEAFF. Written as DNA, the CDR3 is TGCGCCAGCAGCTTGACGCCCGGGGGGCTCGGCACTGAAGCTTTCTTT.

This clonotype was recorded a few times. The chain employs TRBV11-2 and TRBJ1-2; TRBD1 might be the D (6 bases). CDR3 size: 14 residues. Germline lookup yields CDR1 SGHAT and CDR2 FQNNGV. Trimming took 5 bases from V and 2 from J, leaving 12 bases between them. The CDR3 loop is CASSPMTGNYGYTF. As DNA, the CDR3 is TGTGCCAGCAGCCCGATGACAGGAAACTATGGCTACACCTTC.

This clonotype has ten or more counts. This chain joins TRBV24-1 and TRBJ1-2; the D gene is possibly TRBD1 (6 bases). Germline V CDR1 and CDR2: KGHDR, SFDVKD. This CDR3 has 12 residues. The V end was cut by 2 bases, the J end by 14 bases, with 14 bases between. In DNA form, the CDR3 reads TGTGCCACCAGTGATTCCGACAGGACCCTAACCTTC. It translates to CATSDSDRTLTF.

This chain's CDR3 is CASSQDHNEKLFF. In DNA, the CDR3 is TGTGCCAGCAGCCAAGATCATAATGAAAAACTGTTTTTT. The chain links TRBV25-1 to TRBJ1-4; D not resolved. The CDR3 consists of 13 residues. Looked up from germline, CDR1 is MGHDK and CDR2 is SYGVNS. Trimming cost V 6 bases and J 4 bases, with 9 bases left between them.

This clonotype was picked up a small number of times. The chain carries TRBV20-1 and TRBJ1-2; 10 nucleotides align to TRBD1. The CDR3 extends over 15 amino acids. Per the germline V gene, CDR1 is DFQATT and CDR2 is SNEGSKA (reference sequence). The ends lost 6 bases at V and 2 bases at J; junction bases unmatched: 9. The CDR3 DNA reads as TGCAGTGCGCCGGGACAGGGGCCGAAAAACTATGGCTACACCTTC. Its translation: CSAPGQGPKNYGYTF.

Turning to this clonotype: The junction departs from germline at one end; a sequencing error may be responsible. The J gene is TRBJ1-1, the V gene TRBV7-9; TRBD1 aligns across 7 bases. CDR3 length: 15 amino acids. Per germline, CDR1 SEHNR and CDR2 FQNEAQ (reference sequence). CDR3 DNA sequence: TGCGCCAGCAGCCACCTCGACAGGGATAGCACTGAAGCTTTCTTT. This codes for CASSHLDRDSTEAFF.

In this sample, this clonotype turned up a few times. The chain joins TRBV20-1 to TRBJ2-6; D is undetermined. Trimming pared 6 bases from V and 1 base from J, leaving 16 bases between. The CDR3 totals 16 residues. Germline V CDR1 and CDR2: DFQATT, SNEGSKA (reference sequence). CDR3 residues: CSAPGDRESGANVLTF. CDR3 in DNA: TGCAGTGCGCCGGGTGATCGAGAGTCTGGGGCCAACGTCCTGACTTTC.

This clonotype was detected many times. The chain employs TRBV7-9 and TRBJ2-7, with D unclear. Trimming took off 3 bases at V and 5 bases at J, with 8 bases between the two ends. The CDR3 sequence is 12 residues long. The V gene's germline CDR1 is SEHNR and CDR2 FQNEAQ (reference sequence). Here the CDR3 reads CASSFTMDEQYF. Here the CDR3 DNA reads TGTGCCAGCAGCTTCACCATGGACGAGCAGTACTTC. Full variable domain (rest looked up from reference TRBV7-9 and TRBJ2-7): DTGVSQNPRHKITKRGQNVTFRCDPISEHNRLYWYRQTLGQGPEFLTYFQNEAQLEKSRLLSDRFSAERPKGSFSTLEIQRTEQGDSAMYLCASSFTMDEQYFGPGTRLTVT.

This clonotype appeared many times. V is TRBV2 and J is TRBJ1-5; 9 bases are a match to TRBD1. Germline CDR1 SNHLY, CDR2 FYNNEI. The CDR3 covers 14 residues. With 6 bases clipped from V and 6 bases from J, the junction kept 6 bases outside the gene matches. The CDR3 loop reads CASRLTGGAQPQHF. The CDR3 coding sequence is TGTGCCAGCAGACTCACAGGGGGCGCTCAGCCCCAGCATTTT.

This chain uses TRBV12-3 or TRBV12-4 with TRBJ2-5, with a possible D match to TRBD2 (6 bases). V lost 5 bases and J 5 bases, leaving 15 bases between the germline ends. The CDR3 is made up of 14 amino acids. CDR3 sequence reads: CASSGTLAVETQYF. CDR3 in DNA: TGTGCCAGCAGTGGGACTCTCGCTGTGGAGACCCAGTACTTC.

Remarks on this clonotype: At one end, the junction sequence differs from germline, possibly due to a read error. The genes are TRBV9 and TRBJ1-3; D may be TRBD1 (6 bases). Germline values: CDR1 SGDLS, CDR2 YYNGEE. CDR3 length equals 13 residues. The CDR3 loop reads CASSAGTIDAIYF. The CDR3 nucleotides read TGTGCCAGCAGCGCAGGGACAATAGATGCCATATACTTT.

Regarding this clonotype: This likely comes from a read error, as the CDR3 has no conserved phenylalanine or tryptophan at its end. The rearrangement uses TRBV7-2 and TRBJ2-5; 15 nucleotides agree with TRBD2. V lost 5 bases and J lost 11; bases outside the gene matches: 0. The CDR3 covers 12 residues. CDR1 and CDR2 (germline): SGHTA, FQGNSA. The CDR3 region is CASSGTSGGQYL. The CDR3 DNA is TGTGCCAGCAGCGGGACTAGCGGGGGGCAGTACCTC.

The genes are TRBV2 and TRBJ1-3; unclear D gene. Trimming took off 6 bases at V and 4 bases at J, with 13 bases between the two ends. The length of the CDR3 is 14 residues. CDR1 is SNHLY, CDR2 FYNNEI, per germline. The CDR3 DNA reads TGTGCCAGCAGCGTTACCTACACCGGAAACACCATATATTTT. Its translation: CASSVTYTGNTIYF.

The J gene is TRBJ2-7, the V gene TRBV20-1; D ambiguous. This CDR3 is built from 12 residues. Trimming cost V 6 bases and J 0 bases, with 9 bases left between them. Per germline, CDR1 DFQATT and CDR2 SNEGSKA (reference sequence). CDR3 nucleotide sequence: TGCAGTGCCAGCAGCCCCTCCTACGAGCAGTACTTC. It encodes CSASSPSYEQYF.

V gene TRBV6-1 combines with J gene TRBJ1-1; D is possibly TRBD1 (5 bases). The CDR3 is 13 amino acids. Trimming pared 2 bases from V and 3 bases from J, leaving 7 bases between. Looked up from germline, CDR1 is MNHNS and CDR2 is SASEGT. DNA of the CDR3: TGTGCCAGCAGTGAATTAGGGGACACTGAAGCTTTCTTT. As protein: CASSELGDTEAFF.

CDR3 DNA: TGTGCCAGCAGTTTAGGACGGGTCATGCCGTATGGCTACACCTTC. This codes for CASSLGRVMPYGYTF. The chain is built from TRBV12-3 or TRBV12-4 and TRBJ1-2; no clear D gene. The CDR3 loop spans 15 amino acids. Trimming left V 1 base short and J 5 bases short, with 14 bases between.

A few counts support this clonotype. The chain employs TRBV6-5 and TRBJ2-5; the D gene could be TRBD1 or TRBD2 (5 bases each). The ends were cut back, 2 bases at V and 5 bases at J, with 12 bases in the middle. This CDR3 is 14 amino acids long. The germline gives CDR1 MNHEY, CDR2 SVGAGI. CDR3 amino acids: CASSYGTSWETQYF. In DNA, the CDR3 is TGTGCCAGCAGTTACGGGACCTCTTGGGAGACCCAGTACTTC.

The V gene is TRBV7-9, the J gene TRBJ2-5, with 8 bases matching TRBD2. This CDR3 has 15 residues. With 6 bases clipped from V and 5 bases from J, the junction kept 11 bases outside the gene matches. Germline lookup yields CDR1 SEHNR and CDR2 FQNEAQ (reference sequence). The CDR3: CASSSLSGNWETQYF. The CDR3 coding sequence is TGTGCCAGCAGTTCCCTTAGCGGGAATTGGGAGACCCAGTACTTC.

This clonotype occurred a few times. This rearrangement joins TRBV7-2 to TRBJ2-7; the match to TRBD1 covers 7 bases. CDR3 length: 15 amino acids. V shed 3 bases and J 0 bases; nucleotides not matched to a gene: 5. The V gene's germline CDR1 is SGHTA and CDR2 FQGNSA. CDR3: CASSFRDSLSYEQYF. The CDR3 nucleotides are TGTGCCAGCAGCTTCCGGGACAGCCTCTCCTACGAGCAGTACTTC.

Details on this clonotype: A much more abundant neighbour one base away suggests this may be a read error. This chain joins TRBV7-9 and TRBJ1-2, with D unclear. Trimming shortened V by 5 bases and J by 3 bases, and 10 bases separated the two germline ends. Germline CDR1 SEHNR, CDR2 FQNEAQ (reference sequence). The CDR3 has 13 residues. The CDR3 loop reads CASSPHLYYGYTF. Here the CDR3 DNA reads TGTGCCAGCAGCCCACATCTGTACTATGGCTACACCTTC. Variable domain in full (rest from reference TRBV7-9 and TRBJ1-2): DTGVSQNPRHKITKRGQNVTFRCDPISEHNRLYWYRQTLGQGPEFLTYFQNEAQLEKSRLLSDRFSAERPKGSFSTLEIQRTEQGDSAMYLCASSPHLYYGYTFGSGTRLTVV.

In this sample, this clonotype turned up many times. This chain connects TRBV29-1 to TRBJ1-1, with D hard to call. Trimming shortened V by 5 bases and J by 1 base, and 11 bases separated the two germline ends. This CDR3 is 13 amino acids long. CDR1 and CDR2 from the germline V gene are SQVTM and ANQGSEA. The CDR3 nucleotides are TGCAGCGTTATCGGGGAGGGGAACACTGAAGCTTTCTTT. Protein: CSVIGEGNTEAFF.

The count of this clonotype is one. Given a much more abundant clone one base away, this may be a read error. V usage is TRBV24-1 and J usage is TRBJ2-5, with no clear D. The CDR3 covers 15 residues. Germline V gene lookup returns CDR1 KGHDR and CDR2 SFDVKD. CDR3 nucleotide sequence: TGTGCCGCCAGTGAATCCATGGGCAAACAAGAGACCCAGTACTTC. Translation gives CAASESMGKQETQYF.

CDR3 region: CASSEASGQGTSPLHF. The CDR3 DNA sequence: TGTGCCAGCAGTGAAGCTTCGGGACAGGGGACTTCACCCCTCCACTTT. V is TRBV25-1 and J is TRBJ1-6, with 10 bases matching TRBD1. V lost 2 bases, J lost 9 bases, and 7 bases stayed unmatched. The CDR3 consists of 16 residues. CDR1 and CDR2 (germline): MGHDK, SYGVNS. The whole variable domain, filled in from reference TRBV25-1 and TRBJ1-6, reads EADIYQTPRYLVIGTGKKITLECSQTMGHDKMYWYQQDPGMELHLIHYSYGVNSTEKGDLSSESTVSRIRTEHFPLTLESARPSHTSQYLCASSEASGQGTSPLHFGNGTRLTVT.

The chain is built from TRBV20-1 and TRBJ2-5; D is possibly TRBD2 (6 bases). Germline values: CDR1 DFQATT, CDR2 SNEGSKA (reference sequence). Trimming took off 5 bases at V and 5 bases at J, with 15 bases between the two ends. This CDR3 spans 13 amino acids. CDR3: CSASTSGLETQYF. CDR3 DNA sequence: TGCAGTGCTTCGACTAGTGGCCTGGAGACCCAGTACTTC.

This clonotype was detected only a few times. The V call is TRBV10-2, the J call TRBJ1-5; D perhaps matches TRBD1 (6 bases). Trimming cost V 6 bases and J 4 bases, with 16 bases left between them. The CDR3 is 15 amino acids. Germline V CDR1 and CDR2: WSHSY, SAAADI. Here the CDR3 reads CASSDRLGVNQPQHF. CDR3 nucleotide sequence: TGCGCCAGCAGCGACAGGCTGGGGGTTAATCAGCCCCAGCATTTT.